This passage covers 32 T cell receptor beta chains from one sample sequenced in a study of immune evolution from preneoplasia to lung adenocarcinoma. Method: immunoSEQ multiplex PCR; TCRdb's copy keeps in-frame clones and lacks some. The sample shows 6,500 to 9,000 clones, over 75% of them seen only once. The material sequenced was FFPE minimally invasive lung adenocarcinoma tissue. These receptors all stem from an elderly person with lung adenocarcinoma.

This clone was observed a single time. This chain links TRBV5-4 with TRBJ2-7, with 7 bases lining up with TRBD2. This CDR3 spans 14 amino acids. Trimming at V came to 0 bases and at J to 2 bases, leaving 2 bases not matched to a gene. Germline-derived CDR1 and CDR2 are SGHNT and YYREEE (reference sequence). CDR3 in amino acids: CASSLGAGTYEQYF. The CDR3 bases are TGTGCCAGCAGCTTGGGAGCGGGAACCTACGAGCAGTACTTC.

The V gene is TRBV5-6, the J gene TRBJ2-7; maybe TRBD2 (5 bases). Germline CDR1 reads SGHDT; CDR2 reads YYEEEE. The V and J ends lost 4 bases and 2 bases respectively, with 13 bases between them. CDR3 length equals 14 residues. In nucleotides, the CDR3 is TGTGCCAGCAGCCTCGGCGGGCAGACCTACGAGCAGTACTTC. Its translation is CASSLGGQTYEQYF.

This chain links TRBV29-1 with TRBJ2-1; maybe TRBD2 (6 bases). In germline, CDR1 is SQVTM, CDR2 ANQGSEA. This CDR3 has 13 residues. The ends were cut back, 7 bases at V and 4 bases at J, with 14 bases in the middle. The CDR3 loop reads CSAAGLLYNEQFF. CDR3 nucleotides: TGCAGCGCGGCGGGACTCCTATACAATGAGCAGTTCTTC.

The chain couples TRBV11-3 to TRBJ2-7, with TRBD1 matching over 7 bases. The germline gives CDR1 SGHNT, CDR2 YENEEA. This CDR3 comprises 13 residues. V trimming: 6 bases; J trimming: 3 bases; junction bases outside the gene matches: 5. This chain's CDR3 is CASRSGQDYEQYF. CDR3 DNA: TGTGCCAGCAGGTCCGGACAGGACTACGAGCAGTACTTC.

J is TRBJ1-1 and V is TRBV6-1; possibly TRBD1 for D (6 bases). The length of the CDR3 is 14 residues. The V end lost 5 bases, the J end lost 0 bases, and 10 bases lay between the germline ends. The V gene's germline CDR1 is MNHNS and CDR2 SASEGT. CDR3 coding DNA: TGTGCCAGCAGTCAAGGGACACTGAACACTGAAGCTTTCTTT. This codes for CASSQGTLNTEAFF.

V is TRBV7-8 and J is TRBJ2-7; 7 bases match TRBD2. CDR1 is SGHVS, CDR2 FQNEAQ, per germline. The CDR3 covers 15 residues. V gave up 4 bases and J gave up 0 bases; unmatched junction bases: 6. This CDR3 is CASSYRGEGSYEQYF. DNA of the CDR3: TGTGCCAGCAGCTACCGGGGGGAGGGCTCCTACGAGCAGTACTTC.

V and J are TRBV19 and TRBJ1-2, with 9 bases fitting TRBD1. Germline V CDR1 and CDR2: LNHDA, SQIVND (reference sequence). V was clipped by 5 bases and J by 2 bases; unmatched bases: 15. The CDR3 extends over 18 amino acids. In DNA form, the CDR3 reads TGTGCCAGTAGTCTTCCAGATAGAGGGACAGGGAGGAACTATGGCTACACCTTC. Its protein product is CASSLPDRGTGRNYGYTF.

V gene TRBV13 combines with J gene TRBJ2-7; maybe TRBD1 (5 bases). Germline CDR1 and CDR2: PRHDT and FYEKMQ (reference sequence). V lost 0 bases and J lost 2, with 11 bases in between. This CDR3 region has 15 residues. In DNA form, the CDR3 reads TGTGCCAGCAGCTTAGGGGGGCAAGGAGCCTACGAGCAGTACTTC. Its translation: CASSLGGQGAYEQYF. Using reference TRBV13 and TRBJ2-7 for the parts outside the CDR3, the full variable domain is AAGVIQSPRHLIKEKRETATLKCYPIPRHDTVYWYQQGPGQDPQFLISFYEKMQSDKGSIPDRFSAQQFSDYHSELNMSSLELGDSALYFCASSLGGQGAYEQYFGPGTRLTVT.

The chain couples TRBV5-6 to TRBJ2-5, with a tentative D call TRBD1 (6 bases). Germline V CDR1 and CDR2: SGHDT, YYEEEE. V shed 1 base and J shed 4 bases, with 14 bases lying between them. There are 15 residues in the CDR3. The CDR3 here is CASSLLTGSAETQYF. The CDR3 bases are TGTGCCAGCAGCTTGCTGACAGGATCGGCAGAGACCCAGTACTTC.

The gene calls are TRBV19 and TRBJ1-6, with 11 bases fitting TRBD1. J was trimmed by 9 bases and V by 6 bases; bases with no gene match: 10. The CDR3 length is 16 residues. CDR1 and CDR2 from the germline V gene are LNHDA and SQIVND (reference sequence). The CDR3, as DNA: TGTGCCAGTAGGTTAGAGACCGGGACAGGGGGTTCACCCCTCCACTTT. Amino acids: CASRLETGTGGSPLHF.

The chain couples TRBV27 to TRBJ1-2, with D unresolved. This CDR3 contains 13 residues. Germline loops: CDR1 MNHEY, CDR2 SMNVEV (reference sequence). The V end was cut by 4 bases, the J end by 4 bases, with 10 bases between. The chain's CDR3 is CASSYGSGYGYTF. DNA for the CDR3: TGTGCCAGCAGTTATGGGTCGGGCTATGGCTACACCTTC.

The chain joins TRBV28 to TRBJ1-6; no clear D gene. Between the trimmed V and J ends, which lost 1 base and 5 bases, there was a span of 6 bases. There are 14 residues in the CDR3. Germline values: CDR1 MDHEN, CDR2 SYDVKM. The CDR3: CASSLLGNNSPLHF. In DNA, the CDR3 is TGTGCCAGCAGTTTATTAGGGAATAATTCACCCCTCCACTTT.

This chain uses TRBV2 with TRBJ2-3; 9 nucleotides align to TRBD1. This CDR3 spans 14 amino acids. V lost 6 bases to trimming and J lost 2 bases; unmatched junction nucleotides: 3. Germline V gene sequence: CDR1 SNHLY, CDR2 FYNNEI. The CDR3 protein is CASSGTGSTDTQYF. DNA of the CDR3: TGTGCCAGCAGCGGGACAGGGTCCACAGATACGCAGTATTTT.

V is TRBV6-6 and J is TRBJ2-1; D is uncertain. Germline CDR1 and CDR2: MNHNY and SVGAGI (reference sequence). This CDR3 is 13 amino acids long. V lost 4 bases and J lost 9, with 13 bases in between. The CDR3 here is CASSSPSRIEQFF. CDR3 nucleotides: TGTGCCAGCAGTTCCCCATCTAGGATTGAGCAGTTCTTC.

V usage is TRBV9 and J usage is TRBJ2-7, with 7 bases aligning to TRBD2. Germline loops: CDR1 SGDLS, CDR2 YYNGEE. The J segment lost 2 bases and the V segment lost 0 bases, leaving 5 bases of the junction unmatched. This CDR3 has 15 residues. This chain's CDR3 is CASSVAGGIAYEQYF. CDR3 nucleotides: TGTGCCAGCAGCGTAGCGGGAGGAATAGCCTACGAGCAGTACTTC.

The rearrangement uses TRBV11-2 and TRBJ2-3; no definite D call. The CDR3 is 13 amino acids. The V end lost 1 base, the J end lost 4 bases, and 6 bases lay between the germline ends. The germline gives CDR1 SGHAT, CDR2 FQNNGV. This CDR3 reads CASSLGVPDTQYF. CDR3 DNA: TGTGCCAGCAGCTTAGGGGTACCAGATACGCAGTATTTT. Filled out from reference TRBV11-2 and TRBJ2-3, the complete variable domain reads EAGVAQSPRYKIIEKRQSVAFWCNPISGHATLYWYQQILGQGPKLLIQFQNNGVVDDSQLPKDRFSAERLKGVDSTLKIQPAKLEDSAVYLCASSLGVPDTQYFGPGTRLTVL.

V is TRBV5-4 and J is TRBJ2-1; 10 bases agree with TRBD2. This CDR3 region has 15 residues. Unmatched junction bases numbered 3, after V lost 0 bases and J lost 6 bases. Germline V gene sequence: CDR1 SGHNT, CDR2 YYREEE (reference sequence). The CDR3 nucleotides are TGTGCCAGCAGCTTGGTACTAGCGGGAACCAATGAGCAGTTCTTC. It is translated as CASSLVLAGTNEQFF. The full variable domain, with the rest looked up from reference TRBV5-4 and TRBJ2-1, is ETGVTQSPTHLIKTRGQQVTLRCSSQSGHNTVSWYQQALGQGPQFIFQYYREEENGRGNFPPRFSGLQFPNYSSELNVNALELDDSALYLCASSLVLAGTNEQFFGPGTRLTVL.

The rearrangement joins TRBV9 to TRBJ2-3; D is possibly TRBD1 or TRBD2 (6 bases each). The V gene lost 0 bases and the J gene lost 0 bases, with 14 bases spanning the gap. The CDR3 is made up of 17 amino acids. CDR1 and CDR2 (germline): SGDLS, YYNGEE. Written as DNA, the CDR3 is TGTGCCAGCAGCGTAGACGGGGGCGCAGTGAGCACAGATACGCAGTATTTT. It codes for CASSVDGGAVSTDTQYF.

The gene calls are TRBV7-6 and TRBJ2-5, with 9 bases matching TRBD2. Germline V lookup: CDR1 SGHVS, CDR2 FNYEAQ. Trimming removed 5 bases from V and 2 bases from J; junction bases left unmatched: 12. The CDR3 is made up of 17 amino acids. CDR3 sequence: CASSAGDRAGGQETQYF. CDR3 sequence (DNA): TGTGCCAGCAGCGCAGGCGATAGGGCGGGAGGGCAAGAGACCCAGTACTTC.

A single count supports this clone. The chain carries TRBV6-1 and TRBJ2-7, with D unresolved. Germline V gene sequence: CDR1 MNHNS, CDR2 SASEGT. The CDR3 loop spans 12 amino acids. The germline V and J ends were trimmed by 6 bases and 3 bases, with 9 bases remaining between them. The CDR3: CASSFAGYEQYF. For the CDR3, the DNA is TGTGCCAGCAGCTTTGCCGGCTACGAGCAGTACTTC.

The chain joins TRBV10-1 to TRBJ2-1; weak D call: TRBD1 (5 bases). The V end lost 7 bases, the J end lost 7 bases, and 11 bases lay between the germline ends. CDR3 length equals 12 residues. Germline V gene sequence: CDR1 WNHNN, CDR2 SYGVQD (reference sequence). CDR3 loop: CASMVGVNEQFF. The CDR3 region has the DNA TGCGCCAGCATGGTAGGGGTAAATGAGCAGTTCTTC.

This clone was seen more than once but under ten times. This chain connects TRBV29-1 to TRBJ2-5, with D tentatively TRBD2 (6 bases). The CDR3 is made up of 12 amino acids. Trimming shortened V by 7 bases and J by 5 bases, and 14 bases separated the two germline ends. From germline, CDR1 is SQVTM and CDR2 ANQGSEA. The CDR3 bases are TGCAGCGGGGGTTGGGAGGCTGAGACCCAGTACTTC. Its translation is CSGGWEAETQYF.

The J gene is TRBJ2-3, the V gene TRBV11-2; TRBD2 aligns across 9 bases. This CDR3 is 16 amino acids long. V lost 2 bases and J lost 4; bases outside the gene matches: 7. Germline-derived CDR1 and CDR2 are SGHAT and FQNNGV. CDR3 DNA sequence: TGTGCCAGCAGCTTACTAGCGGGGATGGGGTCAGATACGCAGTATTTT. It encodes CASSLLAGMGSDTQYF.

Written as DNA, the CDR3 is TGTGCCAGCAGCTTCGGGACAGGTTTTTCCTACGAGCAGTACTTC. It codes for CASSFGTGFSYEQYF. J is TRBJ2-7 and V is TRBV7-2; 8 nucleotides line up with TRBD1. This CDR3 comprises 15 residues. Trimming cost V 3 bases and J 1 base; bases outside gene matches: 5. Germline V gene lookup returns CDR1 SGHTA and CDR2 FQGNSA. Looking up the rest from reference TRBV7-2 and TRBJ2-7 gives the full variable domain: GAGVSQSPSNKVTEKGKDVELRCDPISGHTALYWYRQSLGQGLEFLIYFQGNSAPDKSGLPSDRFSAERTGGSVSTLTIQRTQQEDSAVYLCASSFGTGFSYEQYFGPGTRLTVT.

The rearrangement links TRBV5-1 to TRBJ2-1; no reliable D call. This CDR3 spans 13 amino acids. CDR1 and CDR2 (germline): SGHRS, YFSETQ. V dropped 1 base and J dropped 8 bases, with 10 bases sitting between them. In nucleotides, the CDR3 is TGCGCCAGCAGCTTGTTGTCAAGGCATGAGCAGTTCTTC. It encodes CASSLLSRHEQFF.

This clone has a single count. The chain employs TRBV5-4 and TRBJ2-5; TRBD1 matches at 7 bases. The CDR3 covers 14 residues. The germline CDR1 and CDR2 sequences are SGHNT and YYREEE (reference sequence). The V and J ends lost 5 bases and 5 bases, in that order; junction bases with no gene match: 9. Written as DNA, the CDR3 is TGTGCCAGCAGTTCTGGAGGACAGGACGAGACCCAGTACTTC. Encoded protein: CASSSGGQDETQYF.

The V call is TRBV2, the J call TRBJ2-7, with D perhaps assigned TRBD1 or TRBD2 (5 bases each). V gave up 7 bases and J gave up 12 bases, with 16 bases separating them. The germline CDR1 and CDR2 sequences are SNHLY and FYNNEI. The CDR3 is made up of 11 amino acids. The DNA of the CDR3 is TGTGCCAGCAATGGCGTGGGACCCCCGTACTTC. Protein: CASNGVGPPYF.

The chain is built from TRBV7-8 and TRBJ2-1; no firm D call. The CDR3 loop spans 13 amino acids. Germline V gives CDR1 SGHVS, CDR2 FQNEAQ. The V end lost 1 base, the J end lost 9 bases, and 10 bases lay between the germline ends. The CDR3 nucleotides read TGTGCCAGCAGCTTAGTTGCGTGGGGTGAGCAGTTCTTC. Its translation: CASSLVAWGEQFF.

The gene calls are TRBV7-8 and TRBJ2-2; 9 bases line up with TRBD1. Germline CDR1 and CDR2: SGHVS and FQNEAQ. The CDR3 totals 16 residues. V shed 3 bases, J shed 5 bases, and the junction held 7 bases outside the gene matches. CDR3 in amino acids: CASSFGTGPRTGELFF. Written as DNA, the CDR3 is TGTGCCAGCAGCTTCGGGACAGGGCCCCGGACCGGGGAGCTGTTTTTT.

V and J are TRBV7-6 and TRBJ2-5; D is uncertain. From germline, CDR1 is SGHVS and CDR2 FNYEAQ. Trimming cost V 4 bases and J 1 base, with 7 bases left between them. The CDR3 covers 13 residues. The CDR3 nucleotides read TGTGCCAGCAGCTCCGGGCCCCAAGAGACCCAGTACTTC. Protein product: CASSSGPQETQYF.

The J gene is TRBJ1-1, the V gene TRBV7-2; D uncertain. V shed 2 bases and J shed 6 bases, with 13 bases lying between them. The V gene's germline CDR1 is SGHTA and CDR2 FQGNSA. The CDR3 has 14 amino acids. The CDR3 DNA reads as TGTGCCAGCAGCTTACTGGGGATAGGATCTGAAGCTTTCTTT. Protein: CASSLLGIGSEAFF.

V gene TRBV5-1 combines with J gene TRBJ2-5; 11 bases agree with TRBD2. The trim removed 2 bases at V and 4 bases at J, leaving 4 bases unmatched. The length of the CDR3 is 15 residues. From germline, CDR1 is SGHRS and CDR2 YFSETQ. CDR3 protein: CASSLGLAGRETQYF. CDR3 sequence (DNA): TGCGCCAGCAGCTTAGGACTAGCGGGTAGAGAGACCCAGTACTTC. The full variable domain, completed using reference TRBV5-1 and TRBJ2-5, is KAGVTQTPRYLIKTRGQQVTLSCSPISGHRSVSWYQQTPGQGLQFLFEYFSETQRNKGNFPGRFSGRQFSNSRSEMNVSTLELGDSALYLCASSLGLAGRETQYFGPGTRLLVL.